This is a list of T cell receptor beta chains from one sample in a study of T cell repertoires in cytomegalovirus infection. One entry per CDR3 protein results from TCRdb running MiXCR on the reads. The sample lists some 590,000 distinct CDR3 sequences, just under 40% occurring once. Which antigens these TCRs recognize remains unknown. This material consisted of cultured PBMCs, taken from culture after CMV antigen stimulation. These TCRs come from a human donor in good health (CMV status not recorded). Some clones in this sample may be carry-over from other donors' samples. The CDR3 runs from the conserved cysteine through the conserved F or W. Each record gives: V gene, J gene, D gene, clone size, CDR3 protein, CDR3 DNA. A D gene is named only where the DNA matches it firmly. Expanded clones are given a class, and other clones once, few, many or no size at all.

TRBV6-1	TRBJ2-2	.	few	CASNEGGWTGELFF	TGTGCCAGCAACGAGGGAGGATGGACCGGGGAGCTGTTTTTT
TRBV7-2	TRBJ1-5	.	few	CASSFTDLQPQHF	TGTGCCAGCAGCTTCACAGATCTCCAGCCCCAGCATTTT
TRBV4-1	TRBJ1-6	.	.	CASSQETPTSPLHF	TGCGCCAGCAGCCAAGAGACCCCAACCTCACCCCTCCACTTT
TRBV7-2	TRBJ2-5	TRBD2	few	CASSPTPAGGRETQYF	TGTGCCAGCAGCCCCACCCCCGCGGGGGGCCGGGAGACCCAGTACTTC
TRBV7-2	TRBJ2-2	.	.	CASSPRGGTTPTGELFF	TGTGCCAGCAGCCCTAGGGGGGGGACTACTCCCACCGGGGAGCTGTTTTTT
TRBV6-1	TRBJ1-1	.	.	CASSEVAGYPSTEAFF	TGTGCCAGCAGTGAAGTGGCAGGGTATCCCAGCACTGAAGCTTTCTTT
TRBV7-8	TRBJ1-5	.	many	CASSLGGGSNQPQHF	TGTGCCAGCAGCCTTGGCGGAGGGAGCAATCAGCCCCAGCATTTT
TRBV7-2	TRBJ1-3	.	few	CASSLGGAVGTIYF	TGTGCCAGCAGCTTAGGAGGGGCAGTCGGCACCATATATTTT
TRBV20-1	TRBJ2-7	.	.	CSARDLGGTQLF	TGCAGTGCTAGAGATCTAGGAGGGACACAACTCTTC
TRBV24-1	TRBJ2-7	TRBD1	.	CATSSTGEYEQYF	TGTGCCACCAGTTCAACAGGGGAGTACGAGCAGTACTTC
TRBV10-3	TRBJ2-6	.	.	CAISESRAGAGANVLTF	TGTGCCATCAGTGAGTCTAGGGCAGGGGCTGGGGCCAACGTCCTGACTTTC
TRBV6-1	TRBJ1-2	.	few	CASSVRGLNGYTF	TGTGCCAGCAGTGTACGGGGGCTGAATGGCTACACCTTC
TRBV18	TRBJ2-2	.	.	CASSLWEGVNTGELFF	TGTGCCAGCTCACTTTGGGAAGGAGTAAACACCGGGGAGCTGTTTTTT
TRBV27	TRBJ2-7	.	.	CASSLLGAPGYEQYF	TGTGCCAGCAGCCTCTTAGGGGCGCCCGGGTACGAGCAGTACTTC
TRBV20-1	TRBJ1-1	.	.	CSARDSSSTEAFF	TGCAGTGCTAGAGATAGTTCCTCCACTGAAGCTTTCTTT
TRBV7-2	TRBJ1-2	TRBD1	few	CASSFTGDYGYTF	TGTGCCAGCAGCTTTACAGGGGACTATGGCTACACCTTC
TRBV7-2	TRBJ1-1	.	many	CASSLGLYLRDTEAFF	TGTGCCAGCAGCTTAGGCCTCTATCTACGGGACACTGAAGCTTTCTTT
TRBV5-4	TRBJ2-7	.	.	CASSRGTPYEQYF	TGTGCCAGCAGCAGGGGCACTCCATACGAGCAGTACTTC
TRBV7-8	TRBJ2-3	.	few	CASSLWFTDTQYF	TGTGCCAGCAGCTTATGGTTTACAGATACGCAGTATTTT
TRBV20-1	TRBJ1-1	.	few	CSARKRVGRGAEAFF	TGCAGTGCTAGGAAAAGGGTAGGCAGGGGTGCTGAAGCTTTCTTT
TRBV7-2	TRBJ2-5	.	.	CASSPDGRRSGTQYF	TGTGCCAGCAGCCCGGACGGGAGACGCTCAGGGACCCAGTACTTC
TRBV28	TRBJ1-3	.	.	CASSPPDTGNTIYF	TGTGCCAGCAGTCCCCCCGACACCGGAAACACCATATATTTT
TRBV7-8	TRBJ2-3	.	few	CASCGDSTDTQYF	TGTGCCAGCTGCGGAGATAGCACAGATACGCAGTATTTT
TRBV5-3	TRBJ2-1	.	.	CASSLWGRYNEQFF	TGTGCCAGCAGCTTGTGGGGCCGTTACAATGAGCAGTTCTTC
TRBV13	TRBJ2-5	TRBD2	few	CASSKAGGRLWETQYF	TGTGCCAGCAGCAAAGCGGGAGGGCGGCTGTGGGAGACCCAGTACTTC
TRBV7-2	TRBJ2-1	.	many	CASSRSFAAKGNEQFF	TGTGCCAGCAGCCGGTCGTTCGCAGCCAAAGGAAATGAGCAGTTCTTC
TRBV27	TRBJ2-7	.	.	CASRADGKSYEQYF	TGTGCCAGCAGGGCGGACGGGAAGTCCTACGAGCAGTACTTC